The 5 T cell receptor beta chains below were found in one sample sequenced in a study of cytomegalovirus exposure and HLA in healthy donors. Primers: 60 Vbeta forward and 13 Jbeta reverse. The repertoire was sequenced with immunoSEQ multiplex PCR; TCRdb's copy has only in-frame clones and lacks some. This sample carries 210,000 or so clones, about 80% of them seen once, and the ten largest clones take more than 1.3%. Material: PBMCs. The source of these receptors is a girl aged 5-17 years in good health and CMV-seronegative.

V is TRBV7-9 and J is TRBJ2-3; 9 nucleotides line up with TRBD2. Trimming cost V 5 bases and J 7 bases; bases outside gene matches: 22. Germline V gene sequence: CDR1 SEHNR, CDR2 FQNEAQ (reference sequence). This CDR3 is 19 amino acids long. DNA of the CDR3: TGTGCCAGCAGCCCGGACGATGGGCAGCGGGAGGACTTGGAGAATACGCAGTATTTT. Residues: CASSPDDGQREDLENTQYF. Supplemented by reference TRBV7-9 and TRBJ2-3, the full variable domain reads DTGVSQNPRHKITKRGQNVTFRCDPISEHNRLYWYRQTLGQGPEFLTYFQNEAQLEKSRLLSDRFSAERPKGSFSTLEIQRTEQGDSAMYLCASSPDDGQREDLENTQYFGPGTRLTVL.

The chain recombines TRBV29-1 with TRBJ1-1; tentative D call: TRBD1 (6 bases). CDR1 is SQVTM, CDR2 ANQGSEA, per germline. The V end lost 5 bases, the J end lost 3 bases, and 16 bases lay between the germline ends. CDR3 length: 14 amino acids. CDR3 amino acids: CSVLKGVGDTEAFF. CDR3 nucleotides: TGCAGCGTTCTAAAGGGGGTAGGGGACACTGAAGCTTTCTTT. The entire variable domain, with the rest obtained from reference TRBV29-1 and TRBJ1-1, is as follows: SAVISQKPSRDICQRGTSLTIQCQVDSQVTMMFWYRQQPGQSLTLIATANQGSEATYESGFVIDKFPISRPNLTFSTLTVSNMSPEDSSIYLCSVLKGVGDTEAFFGQGTRLTVV.

The chain couples TRBV28 to TRBJ1-5; D possibly corresponds to TRBD1 (5 bases). Trimming took 6 bases from V and 7 from J, leaving 16 bases between them. Germline assignment: CDR1 MDHEN and CDR2 SYDVKM. The CDR3 has 14 amino acids. CDR3 sequence: CASSQDGPGQPQHF. DNA of the CDR3: TGTGCCAGCAGCCAGGACGGGCCAGGGCAGCCCCAGCATTTT.

The chain recombines TRBV28 with TRBJ2-1, with D unclear. Trimming shortened V by 5 bases and J by 9 bases, and 17 bases separated the two germline ends. This CDR3 region has 14 residues. Germline V CDR1 and CDR2: MDHEN, SYDVKM. CDR3 coding DNA: TGTGCCAGCAGTCCCGCCGGGTCTATCCGTGAGCAGTTCTTC. Translating gives CASSPAGSIREQFF.

The chain carries TRBV29-1 and TRBJ1-5; possible D gene TRBD1, 5 bases. The CDR3 is 16 residues long. V gave up 6 bases and J gave up 2 bases, with 20 bases separating them. Germline loops: CDR1 SQVTM, CDR2 ANQGSEA. CDR3 nucleotides: TGCAGCGTCCATCCCGGGGGTGGGGAAGGCAATCAGCCCCAGCATTTT. It encodes CSVHPGGGEGNQPQHF.